This is a list of T cell receptor beta chains from one sample in a study of blood T cells in healthy people across ages. MiXCR, applied by TCRdb to the 5' RACE reads, yields one record per CDR3 protein. The profile shows about 1.8 million distinct CDR3 sequences, 49% of them singletons. The specimen sequenced was blood. The receptors shown here come from a woman in her forties in good health. Both conserved end residues are part of each CDR3. The D gene is left open where the match is weak. Not all rows give a size; the values are once, few, many and, for expanded clones, a class.

clone size | J gene | V gene | D gene | CDR3 DNA | CDR3 protein
NA | TRBJ1-5 | TRBV28 | NA | TGTGCCAGCAGTCCCCGGACCCCGGGGCAGCCCCAGCATTTT | CASSPRTPGQPQHF
NA | TRBJ2-5 | TRBV20-1 | NA | TGCAGTGCTGTTGTGGGCCTCCTCCAAGAGACCCAGTACTTC | CSAVVGLLQETQYF
NA | TRBJ1-1 | TRBV12-3/TRBV12-4 | NA | TGTGCCAGCAGCCTAAGGACGGTGAACACTGAAGCTTTCTTT | CASSLRTVNTEAFF
NA | TRBJ1-2 | TRBV28 | TRBD1 | TGTGCCAGCAGCGCAGACAGGGATGGCTATGGCTACACCTTC | CASSADRDGYGYTF
many | TRBJ2-6 | TRBV18 | NA | TGTGCCAGCTCGCTGACAGGCGGGACGGTGAGCTCTGGGGCCAACGTCCTGACTTTC | CASSLTGGTVSSGANVLTF
few | TRBJ1-5 | TRBV15 | NA | TGTGCCACAAGAGGTTTAGCTAGCAATCAGCCCCAGCATTTT | CATRGLASNQPQHF
NA | TRBJ1-6 | TRBV15 | NA | TGTGCCACCAGCAGAGATGGTTGGCAGAGTCCCCTCCACTTT | CATSRDGWQSPLHF
many | TRBJ2-7 | TRBV9 | TRBD1 | TGTGCCAGCAGCCCCGCCGGGACAGGGGCCTACGAGCAGTACTTC | CASSPAGTGAYEQYF
once | TRBJ1-2 | TRBV10-3 | TRBD1 | TGTGCCATCAGTGAACCAGGGACAGGGAGGATGTGGAATGGCTACACCTTC | CAISEPGTGRMWNGYTF
NA | TRBJ1-4 | TRBV6-6 | TRBD1 | TGTGCCAGCAGCCCAACCTACAGACAGGGAGGGCGTGAAAAACTGTTTTTT | CASSPTYRQGGREKLFF
NA | TRBJ2-7 | TRBV19 | TRBD2 | TGTGCCAGTAGCGATCCCAGCGGGGGGAGCTCCTACGAGCAGTACTTC | CASSDPSGGSSYEQYF
few | TRBJ1-2 | TRBV9 | NA | TGTGCCAGCAGCGTAGTCCCAGGGAGCATCTATGGCTACACCTTC | CASSVVPGSIYGYTF
NA | TRBJ2-5 | TRBV6-2/TRBV6-3 | TRBD1 | TGTGCCAGCAGGGCGGACAGGTGGGAGACCCAGTACTTC | CASRADRWETQYF
NA | TRBJ2-3 | TRBV24-1 | NA | TGTGCCACCAGTGACCGGGACAGCACAGATACGCAGTATTTT | CATSDRDSTDTQYF
NA | TRBJ2-1 | TRBV10-3 | NA | TGTGCCATCAGTGGGGGGGTCAGGGGATCGCATGAGCAGTTCTTC | CAISGGVRGSHEQFF
few | TRBJ1-2 | TRBV12-3/TRBV12-4 | NA | TGTGCCAGCAGTCCTAGGACAAGTTACTATGGCTACACCTTC | CASSPRTSYYGYTF
NA | TRBJ1-2 | TRBV24-1 | NA | TGTGCCACCAGTGAAGGGGACGGGTTTAACTATGGCTACACCTTC | CATSEGDGFNYGYTF
NA | TRBJ1-1 | TRBV6-1 | NA | TGTGCCAGCAGTGTGGGAGGGCAGGAAGCTTTCTTT | CASSVGGQEAFF
NA | TRBJ1-5 | TRBV7-9 | NA | TGTGCCAGCGGGACCAATCAGCCCCAGCATTTT | CASGTNQPQHF
NA | TRBJ2-1 | TRBV4-2 | NA | TGTGCCAGCAGCCAAGAGGGACTTGAAGACAATGAGCAGTTCTTC | CASSQEGLEDNEQFF
NA | TRBJ1-2 | TRBV5-1 | NA | TGCGCCAGCAGCTCACAGGGCGCCGGGGCCTATGGCTACACCTTC | CASSSQGAGAYGYTF
NA | TRBJ2-2 | TRBV4-1 | NA | TGCGCCAGCAATGGGGCCGGGGAGCTGTTTTTT | CASNGAGELFF
NA | TRBJ2-5 | TRBV11-2 | TRBD1 | TGTGCCAGCAGCTTAGTTCCAACGGGACAGGGGCAGACCCAGTACTTC | CASSLVPTGQGQTQYF
NA | TRBJ2-3 | TRBV15 | NA | TGTGCCACCAGCAGAGACAGCGTGGATACGCAGTATTTT | CATSRDSVDTQYF
few | TRBJ2-1 | TRBV7-8 | TRBD2 | TGTGCCAGCAGCTTTCGGGGGGACCCAAACAATGAGCAGTTCTTC | CASSFRGDPNNEQFF
NA | TRBJ2-1 | TRBV20-1 | TRBD2 | TGCAGTGCTAGAGGCCTAGCGGGGAACAAGGAGCAGTTCTTC | CSARGLAGNKEQFF
NA | TRBJ2-5 | TRBV6-5 | TRBD1 | TGTGCCAGCACCTCCCGGGACAGGGGTCAGGAGACCCAGTACTTC | CASTSRDRGQETQYF
NA | TRBJ2-1 | TRBV20-1 | NA | TGCAGTGCTAGCTTAGCGTTCGGCTACAATGAGCAGTTCTTC | CSASLAFGYNEQFF
NA | TRBJ1-4 | TRBV28 | TRBD1 | TGTGCCAGCAGTTTAATGCAAGGGGGCTCAAGTCAGGGAAAACTGTTTTTT | CASSLMQGGSSQGKLFF
few | TRBJ2-1 | TRBV6-5 | NA | TGTGCCAGCAGTTACTCGACCCTAGGATCCGCGGCCTACAATGAGCAGTTCTTC | CASSYSTLGSAAYNEQFF
NA | TRBJ1-1 | TRBV7-9 | NA | TGTGCCAGCAGCCATCAGGACGGGAACACTGAAGCTTTCTTT | CASSHQDGNTEAFF
once | TRBJ1-1 | TRBV20-1 | NA | TGCAGTGCGGGGGGGATAATGAACACTGAAGCTTTCTTT | CSAGGIMNTEAFF
NA | TRBJ2-1 | TRBV5-1 | NA | TGCGCCAGCAGCTCAGGGGCAGGCGTCAATGAGCAGTTCTTC | CASSSGAGVNEQFF
NA | TRBJ2-7 | TRBV20-1 | NA | TGCAGTGCTTGGTTGGGGGAACTCTCGTACTTC | CSAWLGELSYF
few | TRBJ2-3 | TRBV7-2 | TRBD2 | TGTGCCAGCAGCCTCGAGCGGGGGGTCACAGATACGCAGTATTTT | CASSLERGVTDTQYF
NA | TRBJ2-3 | TRBV14 | TRBD1 | TGTGCCAGCAGCCAACGAAGGACAGGGGTAGATACGCAGTATTTT | CASSQRRTGVDTQYF
NA | TRBJ2-1 | TRBV18 | TRBD2 | TGTGCCAGCTCCCGAAAAACTACGAGCGGGGTCTACAATGAGCAGTTCTTC | CASSRKTTSGVYNEQFF
once | TRBJ2-7 | TRBV4-2 | NA | TGTGCCAGCAGGTCACAGGGTAAGGGCTCCTACAATGAGCAGTACTTC | CASRSQGKGSYNEQYF
NA | TRBJ1-2 | TRBV6-5 | TRBD1 | TGTGCCAGCAGTCGTGGGGGGACAGGGACCAGCTATGGCTACACCTTC | CASSRGGTGTSYGYTF
NA | TRBJ2-7 | TRBV4-3 | TRBD1 | TGCGCCAGCAGCCACGACCGACAGGGATCCTACGAGCAGTACTTC | CASSHDRQGSYEQYF
NA | TRBJ2-1 | TRBV2 | TRBD2 | TGTGCCGGGGAGCGGGACCGAAGCTCCTACAATGAGCAGTTCTTC | CAGERDRSSYNEQFF
few | TRBJ2-3 | TRBV29-1 | NA | TGCAGCGTTGTGGCAGCCGGGCTAGCGCCAGATACGCAGTATTTT | CSVVAAGLAPDTQYF
few | TRBJ2-7 | TRBV7-6 | TRBD1 | TGTGCCAGCAGTTCCCCTCCTACAGGGGACTCCTACGAGCAGTACTTC | CASSSPPTGDSYEQYF
NA | TRBJ2-7 | TRBV29-1 | NA | TGCAGCGTTGAAATTGCGCCGGGAACCGCCTACGAGCAGTACTTC | CSVEIAPGTAYEQYF
NA | TRBJ1-4 | TRBV4-3 | NA | TGCGCCAGCAGCCAACATGGTGGAGCTAAGGGTGATGAAAAACTGTTTTTT | CASSQHGGAKGDEKLFF
NA | TRBJ1-2 | TRBV29-1 | NA | TGCAGCGTTGAAGATTCTCGGGATAGGTTCGGCTACACCTTC | CSVEDSRDRFGYTF
few | TRBJ2-1 | TRBV29-1 | TRBD1 | TGCAGCGGGGAAACAGGGGCCATTACCTACAATGAGCAGTTCTTC | CSGETGAITYNEQFF
NA | TRBJ2-7 | TRBV27 | NA | TGTACCAGCAGTTTAGGCCAGCCATCCTACGAGCAGTACTTC | CTSSLGQPSYEQYF
few | TRBJ2-7 | TRBV28 | NA | TGTGCCAGCATTGGGACCGCTAGCTCCTACGAGCAGTACTTC | CASIGTASSYEQYF
NA | TRBJ2-5 | TRBV28 | NA | TGTGCCAGTTGGGGGGTTAACCCCTCCTACAATGAGCAGTACTTC | CASWGVNPSYNEQYF
NA | TRBJ2-1 | TRBV20-1 | NA | TGCAGTGCTAGAGATCTCACAGGGCACGGCAATGAGCAGTTCTTC | CSARDLTGHGNEQFF
NA | TRBJ2-7 | TRBV20-1 | TRBD1 | TGCAGTGCCTACAGGGGGGTCTACGAGCAGTACTTC | CSAYRGVYEQYF
NA | TRBJ2-5 | TRBV10-3 | TRBD1 | TGTGCCATCTCCAGGGGGCTAGGAGAGACCCAGTACTTC | CAISRGLGETQYF
NA | TRBJ2-1 | TRBV24-1 | NA | TGTGCCACCAGTGTTAGGGCTCCTAGCTCCTACAATGAGCAGTTCTTC | CATSVRAPSSYNEQFF
NA | TRBJ1-6 | TRBV6-1 | NA | TGTGCCAGCATGTCGGGAAATTATAATTCACCCCTCCACTTT | CASMSGNYNSPLHF